Here is one T cell receptor beta chain with its context. Per the authors' pipeline: Reference gene primer amplification gave nucleated cell count estimates. Here immunoSEQ multiplex PCR was the method, and the copy in TCRdb shows in-frame clones only, minus some. Clone size and V and J calls were adopted from that table, with D and trimming inferred from the DNA. This table has approximately 300,000 clones, about nine tenths appearing once. This entry comes from a study of blood T cell repertoires in COVID-19. Study-wide context: The origin of the acute and convalescent COVID-19 samples was the United States, Italy and Spain.

CDR1 is GTSNPN, CDR2 SVGIG, per germline (reference sequence). This CDR3 has 14 amino acids. The V gene end was trimmed by 4 bases and the J gene end by 0 bases; junction bases not matched to a gene: 3. The sample taken for sequencing was PBMCs or T cells enriched from blood (not recorded which). The V and J genes are TRBV30 and TRBJ1-3; TRBD1 matches 7 bases. The TCR was taken from a woman under 30 who had recovered from COVID-19. CDR3 sequence reads: CAWTGGGSGNTIYF. CDR3 sequence (DNA): TGTGCCTGGACAGGGGGAGGCTCTGGAAACACCATATATTTT. Variable domain in full (rest from reference TRBV30 and TRBJ1-3): SQTIHQWPATLVQPVGSPLSLECTVEGTSNPNLYWYRQAAGRGLQLLFYSVGIGQISSEVPQNLSASRPQDRQFILSSKKLLLSDSGFYLCAWTGGGSGNTIYFGEGSWLTVV.